Listed below are T cell receptor beta chains from one sample, sequenced in a study of T cell repertoires in cytomegalovirus infection. For these receptors, no antigen is known. TCRdb independently ran MiXCR on the reads; one entry per CDR3 protein. The sample yields about 920,000 distinct CDR3 sequences, under 40% seen once. The material sequenced was cultured CD8+ T cells from PBMCs, taken from culture after CMV antigen stimulation. Receptor source: a human donor in good health (CMV status not recorded). Some clones in this sample may be carry-over from other donors' samples. The CDR3 runs from the conserved cysteine through the conserved F or W. D genes are given only for firm matches. Clone size is stated in some rows and not others, as once, few, many or a class when expanded.

J: TRBJ1-2
D: TRBD1
V: TRBV2
size: .
CDR3: CASSVGDSLNYGYTF
DNA: TGTGCCAGCAGTGTGGGGGACAGTTTAAACTATGGCTACACCTTC

J: TRBJ1-1
D: .
V: TRBV27
size: .
CDR3: CASSLSPIGEAFF
DNA: TGTGCCAGCAGTTTATCTCCGATCGGGGAAGCTTTCTTT

J: TRBJ2-6
D: .
V: TRBV7-2
size: many
CDR3: CASSYNRGPGANVLTF
DNA: TGTGCCAGCAGCTACAACCGGGGCCCTGGGGCCAACGTCCTGACTTTC

J: TRBJ2-2
D: .
V: TRBV11-2
size: .
CDR3: CASSLNLGPANTGELFF
DNA: TGTGCCAGCAGCTTAAATCTAGGACCGGCGAACACCGGGGAGCTGTTTTTT

J: TRBJ1-2
D: .
V: TRBV15
size: few
CDR3: CATSRDLGQYYGYTF
DNA: TGTGCCACCAGCAGAGATCTAGGGCAGTACTATGGCTACACCTTC

J: TRBJ2-3
D: TRBD2
V: TRBV7-2
size: many
CDR3: CASSFAGGSDTQYF
DNA: TGTGCCAGCAGCTTTGCGGGGGGTTCAGATACGCAGTATTTT

J: TRBJ2-7
D: TRBD2
V: TRBV12-3/TRBV12-4
size: many
CDR3: CASSPGGLAGFEQYF
DNA: TGTGCCAGCAGCCCCGGAGGACTAGCGGGGTTCGAGCAGTACTTC

J: TRBJ1-2
D: TRBD1
V: TRBV6-4
size: few
CDR3: CASSEKDRDGYTF
DNA: TGTGCCAGCAGTGAGAAAGACAGGGATGGCTACACCTTC

J: TRBJ2-4
D: .
V: TRBV7-6
size: many
CDR3: CASSLELGRGIQYF
DNA: TGTGCCAGCAGCTTAGAGCTAGGTCGTGGCATTCAGTACTTC

J: TRBJ1-5
D: TRBD1
V: TRBV15
size: few
CDR3: CATSREGGQGNQPQHF
DNA: TGTGCCACCAGCAGAGAAGGGGGACAGGGCAATCAGCCCCAGCATTTT

J: TRBJ1-2
D: .
V: TRBV10-3
size: few
CDR3: CAISEDSGRIYGYTF
DNA: TGTGCCATCAGTGAGGATTCGGGCAGGATCTATGGCTACACCTTC

J: TRBJ2-1
D: .
V: TRBV7-2
size: .
CDR3: CASSPAGVSDEQFF
DNA: TGTGCCAGCAGCCCGGCGGGCGTTAGCGATGAGCAGTTCTTC

J: TRBJ1-2
D: .
V: TRBV7-2
size: .
CDR3: CASSLGTGYYGYTF
DNA: TGTGCCAGCAGCTTAGGAACAGGGTACTATGGCTACACCTTC

J: TRBJ2-5
D: .
V: TRBV27
size: once
CDR3: CASSLGSPKTQYF
DNA: TGTGCCAGCAGTTTGGGCAGCCCGAAGACCCAGTACTTC

J: TRBJ2-3
D: .
V: TRBV7-9
size: few
CDR3: CASSSQGEGADTQYF
DNA: TGTGCCAGCAGTTCCCAGGGTGAAGGAGCAGATACGCAGTATTTT

J: TRBJ2-1
D: TRBD1
V: TRBV19
size: few
CDR3: CASSIDRGPDNEQFF
DNA: TGTGCCAGTAGTATAGATAGGGGGCCAGACAATGAGCAGTTCTTC

J: TRBJ1-1
D: TRBD1
V: TRBV19
size: .
CDR3: CASSIAFDRGRNTEAFF
DNA: TGTGCCAGTAGTATAGCCTTCGACAGGGGGCGCAACACTGAAGCTTTCTTT

J: TRBJ1-2
D: .
V: TRBV28
size: .
CDR3: CASSLRGSGYGYTF
DNA: TGTGCCAGCAGCCTCAGGGGATCGGGCTATGGCTACACCTTC

J: TRBJ1-2
D: .
V: TRBV20-1
size: .
CDR3: CSAREAREPYGYTF
DNA: TGCAGTGCTAGAGAGGCCAGAGAACCTTATGGCTACACCTTC

J: TRBJ2-3
D: .
V: TRBV7-9
size: many
CDR3: CASSDRALDTQYF
DNA: TGTGCCAGCAGCGACCGGGCGTTGGATACGCAGTATTTT

J: TRBJ2-1
D: .
V: TRBV19
size: few
CDR3: CASSTRDGTYNEQFF
DNA: TGTGCCAGTAGCACCCGGGACGGAACCTACAATGAGCAGTTCTTC

J: TRBJ2-5
D: .
V: TRBV7-9
size: .
CDR3: CASSLGGGGPSGETQYF
DNA: TGTGCCAGCAGCTTAGGAGGGGGGGGGCCCTCCGGGGAGACCCAGTACTTC

J: TRBJ1-2
D: .
V: TRBV6-8
size: .
CDR3: CASSYEEGGLNYGYTF
DNA: TGTGCCAGCAGTTACGAGGAGGGGGGACTTAACTATGGCTACACCTTC

J: TRBJ1-4
D: .
V: TRBV12-5
size: .
CDR3: CASGLDHRDEKLFF
DNA: TGTGCTAGTGGTTTGGACCACAGGGATGAAAAACTGTTTTTT

J: TRBJ1-2
D: .
V: TRBV6-1
size: few
CDR3: CASSEIVGFYGYTF
DNA: TGTGCCAGCAGTGAAATCGTGGGGTTCTATGGCTACACCTTC

J: TRBJ1-5
D: .
V: TRBV23-1
size: .
CDR3: CASSQRGYPRNQPQHF
DNA: TGCGCCAGCAGTCAACGGGGGTACCCTAGGAATCAGCCCCAGCATTTT

J: TRBJ2-1
D: .
V: TRBV6-6
size: once
CDR3: CASSYNERGTEFF
DNA: TGTGCCAGCAGTTACAACGAGCGGGGGACAGAATTCTTC

J: TRBJ1-1
D: .
V: TRBV27
size: .
CDR3: CASSFSRSGTEAFF
DNA: TGTGCCAGCAGTTTTTCCCGGAGCGGCACTGAAGCTTTCTTT

J: TRBJ1-3
D: TRBD1
V: TRBV6-6
size: few
CDR3: CASSFTGTGTGNTIYF
DNA: TGTGCCAGCAGTTTCACCGGGACAGGGACTGGAAACACCATATATTTT

J: TRBJ2-5
D: TRBD2
V: TRBV7-2
size: few
CDR3: CASSPKRLAGLRLPQETQYF
DNA: TGTGCCAGCAGCCCTAAGCGACTAGCGGGGCTTCGACTCCCCCAAGAGACCCAGTACTTC

J: TRBJ2-7
D: .
V: TRBV6-1
size: .
CDR3: CASQVGPDSSYEQYF
DNA: TGTGCCAGCCAGGTGGGCCCTGATTCCTCCTACGAGCAGTACTTC